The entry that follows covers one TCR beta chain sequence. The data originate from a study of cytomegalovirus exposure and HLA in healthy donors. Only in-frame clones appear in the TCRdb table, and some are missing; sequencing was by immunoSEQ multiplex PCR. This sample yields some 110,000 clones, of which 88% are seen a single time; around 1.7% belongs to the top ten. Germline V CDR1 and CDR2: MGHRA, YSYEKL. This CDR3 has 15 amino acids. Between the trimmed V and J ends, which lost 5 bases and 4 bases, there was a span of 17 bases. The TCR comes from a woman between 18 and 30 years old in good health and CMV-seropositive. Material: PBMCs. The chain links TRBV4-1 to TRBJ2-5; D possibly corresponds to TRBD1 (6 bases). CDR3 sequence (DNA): TGCGCCAGCAGCATGCTTATACAGGGTTTAGAGACCCAGTACTTC. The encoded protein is CASSMLIQGLETQYF.